The clone carrying this T cell receptor (beta chain) rates as medium-sized. The antigen is not known. Time point denoted: sample taken at primary tumor resection. The input material, whole RNA from tumor, nontumor lung or frozen PBMC, was sequenced unsorted. The sample comes from a study of spatial heterogeneity in lung cancer. On the study more broadly: The average count in raw reads for each unique TCR and UMI combination exceeded 9.5 appearances.

Overall study findings and caveats: The number of expanded tumor alpha and beta chains correlated with mutation number.

The V gene's germline CDR1 is SGHRS and CDR2 YFSETQ. Trimming left V 0 bases short and J 5 bases short, with 12 bases between. The CDR3 contains 15 residues. TCR cDNA molecules each had a unique molecular identifier. TCRdb reprocessed the 5' RACE reads via MiXCR and lists one record per CDR3 protein. In the table there are some 8,300 distinct CDR3 sequences, 5% of which are singletons. The V and J genes are TRBV5-1 and TRBJ2-1; either TRBD1 or TRBD2 may supply D (5 bases each). The receptor comes from a female donor with early-stage non-small cell lung cancer. The input for sequencing was lung tumor tissue, taken at surgery. The CDR3 is CASSLGGASNNEQFF. CDR3 nucleotides: TGCGCCAGCAGCTTGGGTGGGGCTAGCAACAATGAGCAGTTCTTC.